These 25 T cell receptor beta chains were sequenced from one sample in a study of shared clonotypes between healthy human individuals. The data were produced by immunoSEQ multiplex PCR, yet TCRdb's version contains in-frame clones alone and is incomplete. Of fewer than 2.5 million clones listed, roughly 93% are singletons. Sequencing input: naive CD4+ T cells from PBMCs. The subset here: CD45RA+ positively selected. These receptor sequences come from a man younger than 35 in good health. Some clones in this sample may be carry-over from other donors' samples.

This clone was detected once. The V and J genes are TRBV7-6 and TRBJ2-5; 8 nucleotides line up with TRBD1. V lost 6 bases and J lost 5; bases outside the gene matches: 11. The CDR3 extends over 15 amino acids. CDR1 is SGHVS, CDR2 FNYEAQ, per germline. The CDR3, as DNA: TGTGCCAGCAGTTTGGGACAGGCTCTCGGTGAGACCCAGTACTTC. Its translation: CASSLGQALGETQYF.

The V call is TRBV27, the J call TRBJ2-7; the match to TRBD1 covers 10 bases. This CDR3 is 19 amino acids long. Germline trimming cut 5 bases from V and 0 bases from J; bases unmatched to any gene: 16. Germline loops: CDR1 MNHEY, CDR2 SMNVEV (reference sequence). This CDR3 is CASSPDRGQGRVSSYEQYF. The CDR3 region has the DNA TGTGCCAGCAGTCCTGACAGGGGGCAAGGTCGGGTCAGCTCCTACGAGCAGTACTTC.

The V gene is TRBV5-1, the J gene TRBJ2-2; D remains ambiguous. This CDR3 is built from 13 residues. The V end lost 5 bases, the J end lost 5 bases, and 10 bases lay between the germline ends. Germline V CDR1 and CDR2: SGHRS, YFSETQ. CDR3 nucleotides: TGCGCCAGCAGGGCCCCGGCAACCGGGGAGCTGTTTTTT. As protein: CASRAPATGELFF.

The chain recombines TRBV6-1 with TRBJ2-1; tentatively, D is TRBD1 or TRBD2 (5 bases each). This CDR3 contains 14 residues. V gave up 6 bases and J gave up 7 bases, with 16 bases separating them. Germline CDR1 reads MNHNS; CDR2 reads SASEGT. The CDR3 nucleotides are TGTGCCAGCAGCAAAACCGGGACCTCTAATGAGCAGTTCTTC. As protein: CASSKTGTSNEQFF.

The gene calls are TRBV5-4 and TRBJ2-1; D is undetermined. Germline V gives CDR1 SGHNT, CDR2 YYREEE (reference sequence). The V and J ends lost 2 bases and 0 bases respectively, with 12 bases between them. The CDR3 is 16 residues long. The CDR3 loop is CASSLNPATSYNEQFF. CDR3 coding DNA: TGTGCCAGCAGCTTAAACCCCGCGACCTCCTACAATGAGCAGTTCTTC. Drawing the rest from reference TRBV5-4 and TRBJ2-1, the complete variable domain is ETGVTQSPTHLIKTRGQQVTLRCSSQSGHNTVSWYQQALGQGPQFIFQYYREEENGRGNFPPRFSGLQFPNYSSELNVNALELDDSALYLCASSLNPATSYNEQFFGPGTRLTVL.

The rearrangement links TRBV7-8 to TRBJ1-5, with a tentative D call TRBD1 (6 bases). There are 14 residues in the CDR3. Germline CDR1 reads SGHVS; CDR2 reads FQNEAQ. Trimming stripped 3 bases from V and 6 bases from J, with 12 bases between. CDR3 nucleotides: TGTGCCAGCAGCTTTAGGTCAGGGGTTCAGCCCCAGCATTTT. Its translation: CASSFRSGVQPQHF. The entire variable domain, with the rest obtained from reference TRBV7-8 and TRBJ1-5, is as follows: GAGVSQSPRYKVAKRGQDVALRCDPISGHVSLFWYQQALGQGPEFLTYFQNEAQLDKSGLPSDRFFAERPEGSVSTLKIQRTQQEDSAVYLCASSFRSGVQPQHFGDGTRLSIL.

The chain uses TRBV27 and TRBJ2-5, with D hard to call. V was shortened by 6 bases and J by 0 bases, with 8 bases between the two germline ends. The CDR3 has 13 amino acids. The germline gives CDR1 MNHEY, CDR2 SMNVEV (reference sequence). Here the CDR3 DNA reads TGTGCCAGCAGCTTTACGTACCAAGAGACCCAGTACTTC. Its protein product is CASSFTYQETQYF.

V and J are TRBV4-3 and TRBJ1-2; D uncertain. CDR3 length: 16 residues. From germline, CDR1 is LGHNA and CDR2 YSLEER. Trimming shortened V by 0 bases and J by 5 bases, and 16 bases separated the two germline ends. The CDR3 sequence: CASSQDLRGEWYGYTF. The CDR3 DNA sequence: TGCGCCAGCAGCCAAGATCTCCGGGGAGAGTGGTATGGCTACACCTTC.

The chain links TRBV27 to TRBJ1-2; a possible D gene is TRBD1 (6 bases). CDR3 length equals 14 residues. V dropped 5 bases and J dropped 4 bases, with 14 bases sitting between them. The V gene's germline CDR1 is MNHEY and CDR2 SMNVEV (reference sequence). CDR3 bases: TGTGCCAGCAGTGCAACAGGGAGGGCCTATGGCTACACCTTC. Translating it yields CASSATGRAYGYTF.

V usage is TRBV4-1 and J usage is TRBJ1-3; D uncertain. Looked up from germline, CDR1 is MGHRA and CDR2 is YSYEKL. Trimming cost V 2 bases and J 4 bases, with 6 bases left between them. This CDR3 region has 13 residues. The CDR3: CASSQLQGNTIYF. CDR3 in DNA: TGCGCCAGCAGCCAATTACAGGGAAACACCATATATTTT.

The V call is TRBV5-1, the J call TRBJ2-3; TRBD1 might be the D (6 bases). Germline V gene lookup returns CDR1 SGHRS and CDR2 YFSETQ. V dropped 0 bases and J dropped 8 bases, with 16 bases sitting between them. CDR3 length: 15 residues. The CDR3 DNA sequence: TGCGCCAGCAGCTTGGAGGCAGGGGCTATGGCTACGCAGTATTTT. Protein: CASSLEAGAMATQYF. Supplemented by reference TRBV5-1 and TRBJ2-3, the full variable domain reads KAGVTQTPRYLIKTRGQQVTLSCSPISGHRSVSWYQQTPGQGLQFLFEYFSETQRNKGNFPGRFSGRQFSNSRSEMNVSTLELGDSALYLCASSLEAGAMATQYFGPGTRLTVL.

V and J are TRBV5-1 and TRBJ2-2; 13 positions match TRBD2. Looked up from germline, CDR1 is SGHRS and CDR2 is YFSETQ. The V segment lost 3 bases and the J segment 4 bases; nucleotides outside the gene matches: 6. CDR3 length: 17 amino acids. The CDR3: CASSSGTSGVVTGELFF. Written as DNA, the CDR3 is TGCGCCAGCAGCTCGGGGACTAGCGGGGTAGTCACCGGGGAGCTGTTTTTT.

The CDR3 spells CASSPRTGTTYEQYF. The CDR3 nucleotides read TGTGCCAGCAGTCCTCGGACAGGGACCACCTACGAGCAGTACTTC. The chain is built from TRBV27 and TRBJ2-7; TRBD1 aligns across 8 bases. V trimming: 5 bases; J trimming: 2 bases; junction bases outside the gene matches: 8. The CDR3 runs 15 residues. Germline CDR1 MNHEY, CDR2 SMNVEV (reference sequence).

This chain's CDR3 is CASSPIDRGTDTQYF. DNA for the CDR3: TGTGCCAGCAGCCCAATAGACAGGGGCACAGATACGCAGTATTTT. V is TRBV7-8 and J is TRBJ2-3; 7 positions agree with TRBD1. The CDR3 is 15 residues long. Germline V gene sequence: CDR1 SGHVS, CDR2 FQNEAQ. The J segment lost 1 base and the V segment lost 5 bases, leaving 6 bases of the junction unmatched.

The CDR3 protein is CASSLGQGRYNEQFF. The CDR3 nucleotides read TGTGCCAGCAGCTTGGGACAGGGTCGCTACAATGAGCAGTTCTTC. The V call is TRBV5-5, the J call TRBJ2-1; 7 bases agree with TRBD1. V lost 0 bases to trimming and J lost 3 bases; unmatched junction nucleotides: 3. Germline lookup yields CDR1 SGHKS and CDR2 YYEKEE (reference sequence). The CDR3 runs to 15 residues.

The chain couples TRBV30 to TRBJ1-4, with 8 bases fitting TRBD1. CDR1 GTSNPN and CDR2 SVGIG come from the germline V gene (reference sequence). The V and J ends lost 0 bases and 7 bases, in that order; junction bases with no gene match: 13. The CDR3 has 17 residues. In nucleotides, the CDR3 is TGTGCCTGGAGTGTTACCCTTCGGACAGGGCGAGCTGAAAAACTGTTTTTT. This codes for CAWSVTLRTGRAEKLFF.

V and J are TRBV5-1 and TRBJ1-4, with D uncertain. Germline V gene sequence: CDR1 SGHRS, CDR2 YFSETQ. The CDR3 has 13 amino acids. The V end lost 5 bases, the J end lost 6 bases, and 11 bases lay between the germline ends. CDR3 sequence (DNA): TGCGCCAGCAGTGTTCTAGGGTATGAAAAACTGTTTTTT. It translates to CASSVLGYEKLFF.

The chain has TRBV6-5 and TRBJ1-1, with D unresolved. V lost 0 bases, J lost 6 bases, and 11 bases lay in between. The CDR3 extends over 14 amino acids. Germline loops: CDR1 MNHEY, CDR2 SVGAGI. The chain's CDR3 is CASSYSTLWAEAFF. Written as DNA, the CDR3 is TGTGCCAGCAGTTACTCAACATTATGGGCTGAAGCTTTCTTT.

This clone was observed a single time. The chain joins TRBV30 to TRBJ2-1; 10 bases agree with TRBD1. The length of the CDR3 is 14 residues. Germline trimming cut 5 bases from V and 2 bases from J; bases unmatched to any gene: 3. Germline V CDR1 and CDR2: GTSNPN, SVGIG (reference sequence). The CDR3 nucleotides are TGTGCCTGGGGGGACAGGGGACCCTACAATGAGCAGTTCTTC. Translation: CAWGDRGPYNEQFF.

A word on this clone: The sample has other DNA sequences that encode this CDR3 too. This chain uses TRBV5-1 with TRBJ2-5; D not certain. Between the trimmed V and J ends, which lost 2 bases and 5 bases, there was a span of 16 bases. Germline CDR1 is SGHRS and CDR2 is YFSETQ. This CDR3 is 15 amino acids long. DNA for the CDR3: TGCGCCAGCAGCTTACGAAGTGGGTCCGGGGAGACCCAGTACTTC. The encoded protein is CASSLRSGSGETQYF.

The CDR3: CASRGPTGPNTEAFF. The CDR3 nucleotides read TGTGCCAGCAGGGGCCCGACAGGACCGAACACTGAAGCTTTCTTT. The chain carries TRBV2 and TRBJ1-1, with D maybe TRBD1 (6 bases). The germline V gene has CDR1 SNHLY and CDR2 FYNNEI. V was pared by 6 bases and J by 1 base, with 15 bases between. The CDR3 totals 15 residues.

Here the CDR3 reads CASSRQGSEQYF. CDR3 DNA sequence: TGTGCCAGCAGCCGTCAGGGGAGCGAGCAGTACTTC. J is TRBJ2-7 and V is TRBV14; tentative D call: TRBD1 (6 bases). The V gene lost 4 bases and the J gene lost 6 bases, with 10 bases spanning the gap. The CDR3 length is 12 residues. CDR1 and CDR2 from the germline V gene are SGHDN and FVKESK.

This clone turned up a few times. The chain is built from TRBV2 and TRBJ1-1; D gene unclear. Germline V gene lookup returns CDR1 SNHLY and CDR2 FYNNEI. With 7 bases removed from V and 7 bases from J, the gap between germline ends came to 16 bases. The CDR3 covers 13 residues. CDR3 in amino acids: CASNPVGFGEAFF. The CDR3 DNA reads as TGTGCCAGCAATCCGGTAGGGTTTGGTGAAGCTTTCTTT.

V gene TRBV6-5 combines with J gene TRBJ2-7; perhaps TRBD2 as D (7 bases). The CDR3 has 15 residues. CDR1 and CDR2 (germline): MNHEY, SVGAGI. V lost 7 bases, J lost 3 bases, and 19 bases lay in between. The CDR3 sequence: CASIARGGFSYEQYF. Here the CDR3 DNA reads TGTGCCAGCATCGCTAGGGGGGGGTTCAGCTACGAGCAGTACTTC.

This clone was detected a few times. The chain uses TRBV19 and TRBJ1-5; tentative D call: TRBD1 (5 bases). Germline V CDR1 and CDR2: LNHDA, SQIVND (reference sequence). Trimming removed 5 bases at V and 7 bases at J, with 12 bases between. The CDR3 totals 13 residues. The CDR3 nucleotides read TGTGCCAGTAGTGACCAGGGCGGGCAGCCCCAGCATTTT. It yields the protein CASSDQGGQPQHF.